Listed below are T cell receptor beta chains from one sample, sequenced in a study of OX40 agonist ivuxolimab in advanced cancers. Some clones are missing from TCRdb's copy, which holds only in-frame ones; the method was immunoSEQ multiplex PCR. The table records approximately 70,000 clones, roughly four fifths of them present only once. The material sequenced was CD4+ or CD8+ T cells sorted from blood, taken in a trial of the OX40 agonist ivuxolimab. Receptor source: an adult with an advanced solid tumor such as melanoma, head and neck, liver or kidney cancer. Each CDR3 is given with its conserved first and last residue. A D gene is named only where the DNA matches it firmly.

TRBV7-7	TRBD2	14	TRBJ2-2	CASQRERGTGELFF	TGTGCTAGCCAGCGGGAGCGAGGGACCGGGGAGCTGTTTTTT
TRBV4-1	.	14	TRBJ2-3	CASSPDGLTDTQYF	TGCGCCAGCAGTCCGGACGGACTCACAGATACGCAGTATTTT
TRBV18	TRBD1	16	TRBJ2-7	CASSPPVGTGKYEQYF	TGTGCCAGCTCACCACCGGTCGGGACAGGGAAATACGAGCAGTACTTC
TRBV6-6	.	12	TRBJ1-5	CASSLHGQPQHF	TGTGCCAGCAGCCTCCACGGTCAGCCCCAGCATTTT
TRBV13	.	16	TRBJ2-3	CASSFTGGLSTDTQYF	TGTGCCAGCAGCTTTACTGGCGGCCTAAGCACAGATACGCAGTATTTT
TRBV7-8	.	15	TRBJ1-1	CASSLVPLTNTEAFF	TGTGCCAGCAGCTTAGTGCCCTTAACGAACACTGAAGCTTTCTTT
TRBV7-8	.	17	TRBJ1-1	CASSLDSGYGRNTEAFF	TGTGCCAGCAGCTTAGATTCCGGCTACGGGAGGAACACTGAAGCTTTCTTT
TRBV6-1	TRBD1	15	TRBJ2-7	CASSEPGQVGSEQYF	TGTGCCAGCAGTGAACCTGGACAGGTTGGCTCCGAGCAGTACTTC
TRBV5-1	.	12	TRBJ2-5	CASSPLGETQYF	TGCGCCAGCAGCCCGCTCGGGGAGACCCAGTACTTC
TRBV7-9	TRBD1	13	TRBJ2-7	CATEGQALGEQYF	TGTGCCACGGAGGGACAGGCTTTGGGCGAGCAGTACTTC
TRBV5-1	TRBD1	14	TRBJ1-1	CASSWGQGYTEAFF	TGCGCCAGCAGCTGGGGACAGGGATACACTGAAGCTTTCTTT
TRBV29-1	.	13	TRBJ1-2	CSVYEQGEYGYTF	TGCAGCGTTTATGAACAGGGAGAGTATGGCTACACCTTC
TRBV4-1	.	14	TRBJ2-5	CASSQDRAGETQYF	TGCGCCAGCAGCCAAGACAGGGCTGGCGAGACCCAGTACTTC
TRBV5-1	.	13	TRBJ1-2	CASSLAGDLGYTF	TGCGCCAGCAGCTTGGCAGGGGATCTTGGCTACACCTTC
TRBV7-5	.	12	TRBJ2-7	CARSFDTFANWF	TGTGCCAGAAGCTTTGACACCTTTGCGAATTGGTTC
TRBV9	.	14	TRBJ1-1	CASSDRRGITEAFF	TGTGCCAGCAGCGACCGCCGGGGTATCACTGAAGCTTTCTTT
TRBV10-3	.	14	TRBJ1-5	CAISEGRDGQPQHF	TGTGCCATCAGTGAGGGCAGGGACGGCCAGCCCCAGCATTTT